A selection of T cell receptor beta chains follows, all from one sample in a study of control samples from healthy donors and cancer patients. Data came from immunoSEQ multiplex PCR; TCRdb stores just in-frame clones and leaves some out. The data contain 90,000 to 100,000 clones, 79% of them singletons. Sequencing used blood. These receptors originate from a woman between 25 and 40 years old in good health. Both conserved end residues are part of each CDR3. The D gene is left open where the match is weak. The size entry is marked missing in some rows and otherwise reads once, few, many or a size class.

v_call	j_call	clone_size	d_call	cdr3_aa	cdr3_nt
TRBV19	TRBJ1-1	few	-	CASSMDRNTEAFF	TGTGCCAGTAGTATGGACAGGAACACTGAAGCTTTCTTT
TRBV23-1	TRBJ2-7	-	TRBD2	CASSQSLAGGSYEQYF	TGCGCCAGCAGTCAATCGTTAGCGGGGGGCTCCTACGAGCAGTACTTC
TRBV2	TRBJ1-2	-	-	CASSEVAQEPPHGYTF	TGTGCCAGCAGTGAAGTGGCGCAGGAACCACCCCATGGCTACACCTTC
TRBV5-5	TRBJ1-5	-	-	CASSLDRGRNQPQHF	TGTGCCAGCAGCTTGGATCGAGGGCGGAATCAGCCCCAGCATTTT
TRBV10-3	TRBJ1-1	once	TRBD1	CAIRADRGNTEAFF	TGTGCCATCAGAGCAGACAGGGGGAACACTGAAGCTTTCTTT
TRBV11-1	TRBJ2-1	-	TRBD2	CASSPWEGLSYNEQFF	TGTGCCAGCAGCCCCTGGGAGGGTTTGTCCTACAATGAGCAGTTCTTC
TRBV4-1	TRBJ2-3	-	TRBD1	CASRFTGGRADTQYF	TGCGCCAGCAGGTTCACAGGGGGCCGGGCAGATACGCAGTATTTT
TRBV11-2	TRBJ2-1	-	-	CASSAGTAYNEQFF	TGTGCCAGCAGCGCAGGGACGGCGTACAATGAGCAGTTCTTC
TRBV6-4	TRBJ1-1	once	TRBD1	CASSDTGQGLAEAFF	TGTGCCAGCAGTGACACGGGACAGGGGTTGGCTGAAGCTTTCTTT
TRBV29-1	TRBJ2-7	-	TRBD1	CSVDPPGQGSYEQYF	TGCAGCGTTGACCCCCCGGGACAGGGGTCCTACGAGCAGTACTTC
TRBV4-3	TRBJ2-3	once	TRBD2	CASSQEITSVSTDTQYF	TGCGCCAGCAGCCAAGAGATAACTAGCGTAAGCACAGATACGCAGTATTTT
TRBV12-5	TRBJ1-1	-	-	CASGLTIGPMNTEAFF	TGTGCTAGTGGTTTAACGATAGGGCCGATGAACACTGAAGCTTTCTTT
TRBV7-2	TRBJ2-7	-	TRBD2	CASSLGASGAYEQYF	TGTGCCAGCAGCTTAGGGGCTAGCGGGGCCTACGAGCAGTACTTC
TRBV27	TRBJ2-5	-	-	CASSPFMGNQETQYF	TGTGCCAGCAGTCCCTTCATGGGGAACCAAGAGACCCAGTACTTC
TRBV6-6	TRBJ1-2	few	-	CASSYSQGNGYTF	TGTGCCAGCAGTTACTCTCAGGGGAATGGCTACACCTTC
TRBV5-6	TRBJ1-6	-	-	CASSQGVSPLHF	TGTGCCAGCAGCCAGGGTGTCTCACCCCTCCACTTT
TRBV6-1	TRBJ2-3	-	-	CASSEMTDTQYF	TGTGCCAGCAGTGAAATGACAGATACGCAGTATTTT
TRBV14	TRBJ1-2	-	-	CASSQDLGAWDYGYTF	TGTGCCAGCAGCCAAGATTTGGGGGCGTGGGACTATGGCTACACCTTC
TRBV5-6	TRBJ2-1	-	TRBD1	CASSLDTGQVYNEQFF	TGTGCCAGCAGCCTTGATACGGGACAGGTTTACAATGAGCAGTTCTTC
TRBV25-1	TRBJ2-3	-	-	CASSEFRRGTDTQYF	TGTGCCAGCAGTGAATTTCGGAGGGGCACAGATACGCAGTATTTT
TRBV7-2	TRBJ2-5	-	TRBD1	CASRYDRGRETQYF	TGTGCCAGCAGATACGACAGGGGTAGAGAGACCCAGTACTTC
TRBV7-2	TRBJ2-4	-	TRBD2	CASSLRTSGGRKNIQYF	TGTGCCAGCAGCTTAAGGACTAGCGGGGGGAGGAAAAACATTCAGTACTTC
TRBV18	TRBJ2-3	-	-	CASSPTTDSGTQYF	TGTGCCAGCTCACCGACGACAGACTCAGGAACGCAGTATTTT
TRBV3-1/TRBV3-2	TRBJ1-1	-	-	CASSISMNTEAFF	TGTGCCAGCAGCATAAGCATGAACACTGAAGCTTTCTTT
TRBV7-9	TRBJ2-7	once	-	CASSKGQGQFGEQYF	TGTGCCAGCAGCAAGGGCCAGGGCCAGTTCGGCGAGCAGTACTTC
TRBV2	TRBJ2-1	-	TRBD2	CAGGLAGFGEQFF	TGTGCCGGAGGACTAGCGGGGTTCGGGGAGCAGTTCTTC
TRBV2	TRBJ1-4	-	TRBD1	CASRPGTGYEKLFF	TGTGCCAGCAGGCCCGGGACAGGGTATGAAAAACTGTTTTTT
TRBV5-1	TRBJ1-6	-	-	CASSSEEGGNSPLHF	TGCGCCAGCAGCTCCGAGGAAGGGGGGAATTCACCCCTCCACTTT